Below are 19 T cell receptor beta chains sequenced from a single sample in a study of T cells in Graves' hyperthyroidism and ophthalmopathy. Researchers amplified the TCR beta CDR3 regions from RNA transcripts. An initial round of RT-PCR targeting the TCR CDR3 relied on the HTBI primer set. TCRdb analysed the multiplex PCR reads with MiXCR anew, one entry per CDR3 protein. The sample contains fewer than 500,000 distinct CDR3 sequences, about 14% of which appear only once. Sequenced sample: blood. The receptors were gathered from a man aged 25 to 40 with Graves' hyperthyroidism that later progressed to Graves' ophthalmopathy.

This clonotype was seen a few times. The chain uses TRBV19 and TRBJ2-3; no clear D gene. This CDR3 comprises 13 residues. Germline V gene sequence: CDR1 LNHDA, CDR2 SQIVND (reference sequence). V was shortened by 0 bases and J by 3 bases, with 4 bases between the two germline ends. The CDR3 DNA sequence: TGTGCCAGTAGTATAGAAGGAACAGATACGCAGTATTTT. It is translated as CASSIEGTDTQYF.

Ten or more counts support this clonotype. V usage is TRBV6-1 and J usage is TRBJ2-2; 7 bases are shared with TRBD1. V was pared by 6 bases and J by 4 bases, with 8 bases of the junction left unmatched. Germline V CDR1 and CDR2: MNHNS, SASEGT. The CDR3 loop spans 15 amino acids. The CDR3 bases are TGTGCCAGCAGGCAACATGGACAGGTCACCGGGGAGCTGTTTTTT. It specifies CASRQHGQVTGELFF.

V and J are TRBV5-1 and TRBJ2-6, with a tentative D call TRBD2 (5 bases). The CDR3 runs to 15 residues. Trimming left V 3 bases short and J 0 bases short, with 7 bases between. Germline CDR1 is SGHRS and CDR2 is YFSETQ. CDR3 sequence (DNA): TGCGCCAGCAGCTCCGCGGGCTCTGGGGCCAACGTCCTGACTTTC. Its translation: CASSSAGSGANVLTF.

This chain uses TRBV6-5 with TRBJ1-4; no clear D. The CDR3 covers 14 residues. Trimming shortened V by 2 bases and J by 8 bases, and 12 bases separated the two germline ends. The germline gives CDR1 MNHEY, CDR2 SVGAGI. The CDR3 bases are TGTGCCAGCAGTTACGTAGGCAGTGGAGAAAAACTGTTTTTT. Its translation: CASSYVGSGEKLFF.

This clonotype has at least ten counts. This chain connects TRBV28 to TRBJ2-4, with D unresolved. Trimming removed 7 bases at V and 0 bases at J, with 7 bases between. Germline V gene lookup returns CDR1 MDHEN and CDR2 SYDVKM. The CDR3 loop spans 13 amino acids. DNA for the CDR3: TGTGCCAGCACCGATCTAGCCAAAAACATTCAGTACTTC. It specifies CASTDLAKNIQYF.

This clonotype was observed a few times. One end of the junction is discordant with germline, which a read error may explain. The chain is built from TRBV20-1 and TRBJ2-1, with TRBD2 matching 9 bases. CDR3 size: 16 residues. Germline V gives CDR1 DFQATT, CDR2 SNEGSKA (reference sequence). The CDR3: CSARDPGLAPYNEQLF. The CDR3 DNA reads TGCAGTGCTAGAGACCCCGGACTAGCGCCCTACAATGAGCAGCTCTTC.

The chain recombines TRBV6-6 with TRBJ2-3, with D tentatively TRBD2 (6 bases). This CDR3 contains 16 residues. V was shortened by 0 bases and J by 4 bases, with 14 bases between the two germline ends. Germline-derived CDR1 and CDR2 are MNHNY and SVGAGI (reference sequence). CDR3 DNA sequence: TGTGCCAGCAGTTACTCGAGCGGGTCCTGGGCAGATACGCAGTATTTT. Translating gives CASSYSSGSWADTQYF.

The CDR3, as DNA: TGTGCCAGCGGGGGGACAGGGGGCGGAACAGATACGCAGTATTTT. Protein sequence: CASGGTGGGTDTQYF. The chain joins TRBV6-2 or TRBV6-3 to TRBJ2-3, with 12 bases fitting TRBD1. CDR3 length equals 15 residues. V trimming: 8 bases; J trimming: 3 bases; junction bases outside the gene matches: 6. CDR1 and CDR2 (germline): MNHEY, SVGEGT.

This clonotype showed up many times. This chain uses TRBV28 with TRBJ1-6, with a weak D call TRBD1 (6 bases). The V gene's germline CDR1 is MDHEN and CDR2 SYDVKM. Trimming pared 5 bases from V and 3 bases from J, leaving 17 bases between. The CDR3 is 17 residues long. The CDR3 region has the DNA TGTGCCAGCAGTGCCCCGGGGACACTTGTCTATAATTCACCCCTCCACTTT. It encodes CASSAPGTLVYNSPLHF.

This chain connects TRBV11-2 to TRBJ2-3; D may match TRBD1 or TRBD2 (5 bases each). Trimming removed 7 bases from V and 5 bases from J, with 16 bases in between. The CDR3 is made up of 14 amino acids. Germline lookup yields CDR1 SGHAT and CDR2 FQNNGV. CDR3 nucleotides: TGTGCCAGCAAAGGGAGCGAGGGGTTAGATACGCAGTATTTT. Amino acids: CASKGSEGLDTQYF.

The genes are TRBV29-1 and TRBJ2-5; the D gene is possibly TRBD2 (5 bases). Germline assignment: CDR1 SQVTM and CDR2 ANQGSEA. CDR3 length: 11 amino acids. V was clipped by 5 bases and J by 5 bases, with 9 bases between them. This CDR3 reads CSVLPGETQYF. In DNA form, the CDR3 reads TGCAGCGTTTTACCGGGGGAGACCCAGTACTTC.

This clonotype was seen many times. The chain combines TRBV6-1 with TRBJ1-6; no clear D. Trimming shortened V by 10 bases and J by 8 bases, and 12 bases separated the two germline ends. CDR3 length: 12 residues. CDR1 is MNHNS and CDR2 is SASEGT in the germline V gene. CDR3 loop: CATLRRYSPLHF. The CDR3 DNA reads TGTGCCACCCTTCGGAGGTATTCACCCCTCCACTTT.

This clonotype was seen more than once but under ten times. The germline gene is not matched at one end of the junction; a read error may be the cause. The rearrangement links TRBV12-3 or TRBV12-4 to TRBJ2-1, with 15 bases aligning to TRBD2. This CDR3 has 16 amino acids. The CDR3 coding sequence is TGTGCCAGCAGTCCCGGACTAGCGGGGGGGCGAAATGGGCAGTTCTTC. Translation gives CASSPGLAGGRNGQFF.

V usage is TRBV7-2 and J usage is TRBJ2-1, with D maybe TRBD1 (7 bases). The length of the CDR3 is 15 residues. Trimming left V 5 bases short and J 8 bases short, with 19 bases between. The germline V gene has CDR1 SGHTA and CDR2 FQGNSA. The CDR3 coding sequence is TGTGCCAGCAGCCAAGAATACAGGGGAGGTGATGAGCAGTTCTTC. It encodes CASSQEYRGGDEQFF.

This clonotype was seen many times. This chain uses TRBV30 with TRBJ2-3; D gene ambiguous. The CDR3 length is 11 residues. V shed 3 bases and J shed 6 bases, with 7 bases lying between them. In germline, CDR1 is GTSNPN, CDR2 SVGIG (reference sequence). DNA for the CDR3: TGTGCCTGGAGCGACATGGATACGCAGTATTTT. Translation: CAWSDMDTQYF.

Only a few counts were recorded for this clonotype. The gene calls are TRBV14 and TRBJ1-3; 8 bases are a match to TRBD1. Germline V CDR1 and CDR2: SGHDN, FVKESK. This CDR3 comprises 15 residues. With V trimmed by 4 bases and J by 0 bases, 2 bases remained unmatched. CDR3: CASSPGQGSGNTIYF. In DNA, the CDR3 is TGTGCCAGCAGCCCCGGACAGGGCTCTGGAAACACCATATATTTT.

This clonotype came up many times. The chain combines TRBV18 with TRBJ2-7; D not resolved. The CDR3 is 12 residues long. Trimming removed 5 bases from V and 7 bases from J, with 12 bases in between. Germline CDR1 and CDR2: KGHSH and LQKENI. The CDR3 reads CASSNRVSEQYF. DNA of the CDR3: TGTGCCAGCTCAAACCGGGTTTCTGAGCAGTACTTC.

CDR3 sequence reads: CSVTIGGGNQPQHF. The CDR3 coding sequence is TGCAGCGTGACTATCGGTGGTGGCAATCAGCCCCAGCATTTT. This chain links TRBV29-1 with TRBJ1-5; D unclear. Trimming took off 6 bases at V and 2 bases at J, with 14 bases between the two ends. This CDR3 has 14 residues. Germline CDR1 reads SQVTM; CDR2 reads ANQGSEA.

This clonotype was counted many times. The chain is built from TRBV18 and TRBJ2-4, with D possibly being TRBD2 (5 bases). V shed 2 bases and J shed 8 bases, with 10 bases lying between them. Germline V lookup: CDR1 KGHSH, CDR2 LQKENI. The CDR3 is 13 amino acids. The CDR3 coding sequence is TGTGCCAGCTCACCAGGGGAGTCGCACATTCAGTACTTC. Translating gives CASSPGESHIQYF.